Below, 8 T cell receptor beta chains from the same sample are listed, as sequenced in a study of blood T cell repertoires in COVID-19. The table came from immunoSEQ multiplex PCR; TCRdb's copy has only in-frame clones and leaves some out. The table has 120,000 to 150,000 clones, 84% seen once. The sample was PBMCs or T cells enriched from blood (not recorded which). The receptors come from a man aged 35 to 55 with acute COVID-19.

The V and J genes are TRBV3-1 (or the pseudogene TRBV3-2) and TRBJ2-5, with D possibly TRBD1 on 7 matching bases. The CDR3 extends over 18 amino acids. V was cut by 0 bases and J by 5 bases, with 22 bases left in between. Germline V gene lookup returns CDR1 LGHDT and CDR2 YNNKEL (reference sequence). The CDR3 protein is CASSQDVRGGLGGETQYF. DNA for the CDR3: TGTGCCAGCAGCCAAGATGTAAGAGGGGGCCTCGGAGGGGAGACCCAGTACTTC.

This chain joins TRBV7-9 and TRBJ2-5; D may be TRBD1 (6 bases). Trimming shortened V by 5 bases and J by 5 bases, and 15 bases separated the two germline ends. The V gene's germline CDR1 is SEHNR and CDR2 FQNEAQ (reference sequence). The CDR3 has 14 amino acids. The CDR3 nucleotides read TGTGCCAGCAGCCCTGACAGGTTTACGGAGACCCAGTACTTC. Encoded protein: CASSPDRFTETQYF.

The genes are TRBV6-2 or TRBV6-3 and TRBJ1-2, with D unclear. This CDR3 comprises 11 residues. The V and J ends lost 4 bases and 5 bases respectively, with 5 bases between them. Germline CDR1 is MNHEY and CDR2 is SVGEGT. CDR3 amino acids: CASSSGYGYTF. CDR3 DNA sequence: TGTGCCAGCAGTTCGGGATATGGCTACACCTTC.

This clone was picked up a small number of times. DNA of the CDR3: TGTGCCAGTAGTAGTTTCGACAGAACGAATTCACCCCTCCACTTT. Its translation is CASSSFDRTNSPLHF. The J gene is TRBJ1-6, the V gene TRBV19, with D perhaps matching TRBD1 (5 bases). Germline CDR1 reads LNHDA; CDR2 reads SQIVND (reference sequence). V was cut by 4 bases and J by 7 bases, with 14 bases left in between. This CDR3 region has 15 residues.

The chain is built from TRBV7-6 and TRBJ1-3; TRBD1 matches 8 bases. The CDR3 spans 15 residues. CDR1 SGHVS and CDR2 FNYEAQ come from the germline V gene. V shed 4 bases, J shed 4 bases, and the junction held 6 bases outside the gene matches. The CDR3 DNA follows: TGTGCCAGCAGCTCTCAGGGGGCGAAAGGAAACACCATATATTTT. Its protein is CASSSQGAKGNTIYF.

The rearrangement uses TRBV6-5 and TRBJ2-3; no definite D call. Germline CDR1 is MNHEY and CDR2 is SVGAGI. V was trimmed by 9 bases and J by 2 bases, leaving 9 bases between them. This CDR3 is built from 12 residues. CDR3 DNA: TGTGCCAGTCGGTTAGACACAGATACGCAGTATTTT. This encodes CASRLDTDTQYF.

The gene calls are TRBV18 and TRBJ1-4, with D unresolved. This CDR3 is built from 13 residues. Per the germline V gene, CDR1 is KGHSH and CDR2 is LQKENI. V gave up 3 bases and J gave up 2 bases, with 4 bases separating them. The CDR3 DNA reads TGTGCCAGCTCACCGAGCACTAATGAAAAACTGTTTTTT. Its protein product is CASSPSTNEKLFF.

This clone was seen at least ten times. The chain uses TRBV3-1 (or the pseudogene TRBV3-2) and TRBJ1-3; D possibly corresponds to TRBD1 (5 bases). The V gene's germline CDR1 is LGHDT and CDR2 YNNKEL (reference sequence). This CDR3 spans 16 amino acids. V lost 0 bases, J lost 4 bases, and 13 bases lay in between. The CDR3 loop reads CASSQERSGPGNTIYF. The CDR3 coding sequence is TGTGCCAGCAGCCAAGAGCGCTCAGGGCCCGGAAACACCATATATTTT.